In its sample, the clone carrying this T cell receptor beta chain was seen once. Profiling relied on immunoSEQ multiplex PCR, and the TCRdb table lists in-frame clones only, not all of them. The data show about 580,000 clones, 95% to 98% seen once. The sample originates from a study of shared clonotypes between healthy human individuals. Germline V gives CDR1 SGHAT, CDR2 FQNNGV. V lost 1 base to trimming and J lost 1 base, with 7 bases between them. This CDR3 contains 15 residues. CD45RO-negative cells were positively selected for CCR7, leaving out terminally differentiated effector memory CD45RA+ cells.

Material: naive CD8+ T cells sorted from blood. The sequence was obtained from a man aged 25 to 40 in good health. The genes are TRBV11-2 and TRBJ2-2; D gene uncertain. CDR3 protein: CASSLGPENTGELFF. The CDR3 coding sequence is TGTGCCAGCAGCTTAGGACCAGAGAACACCGGGGAGCTGTTTTTT.